These 12 T cell receptor beta chains came from one sample sequenced in a study of technical replicates of blood from several donors. The table came from immunoSEQ multiplex PCR; TCRdb's copy has only in-frame clones and leaves some out. The data hold around 100,000 clones, with about 95% observed a single time. The sequencing input was T cells isolated from PBMCs. The receptor set was obtained from a human donor in good health.

The chain is built from TRBV27 and TRBJ1-5; 7 bases fit TRBD1. Looked up from germline, CDR1 is MNHEY and CDR2 is SMNVEV (reference sequence). Trimming took 2 bases from V and 4 from J; bases not matched to a gene: 2. The CDR3 loop spans 14 amino acids. The CDR3: CASSLGQANQPQHF. The DNA of the CDR3 is TGTGCCAGCAGTTTAGGACAGGCAAATCAGCCCCAGCATTTT.

The chain couples TRBV9 to TRBJ2-1, with TRBD2 matching over 11 bases. V was pared by 4 bases and J by 7 bases, with 10 bases of the junction left unmatched. This CDR3 region has 16 residues. Per the germline V gene, CDR1 is SGDLS and CDR2 is YYNGEE. CDR3 sequence reads: CASSFLAGGGKNEQFF. The CDR3 DNA is TGTGCCAGCAGCTTCCTAGCGGGAGGCGGAAAAAATGAGCAGTTCTTC.

This chain uses TRBV5-4 with TRBJ2-7; TRBD2 agrees at 11 bases. Germline V gives CDR1 SGHNT, CDR2 YYREEE (reference sequence). J lost 6 bases, V lost 0 bases, and 5 bases had no gene match. CDR3 length: 15 residues. CDR3 DNA: TGTGCCAGCAGCTTGGGACTAGCGGGAACGGGCGAGCAGTACTTC. Its protein product is CASSLGLAGTGEQYF.

The chain employs TRBV5-1 and TRBJ2-5, with TRBD1 as a possible D gene (6 bases). This CDR3 is built from 12 residues. Between the trimmed V and J ends, which lost 1 base and 12 bases, there was a span of 13 bases. CDR1 is SGHRS and CDR2 is YFSETQ in the germline V gene. In DNA, the CDR3 is TGCGCCAGCAGCTTGACAGGGATCTATGAGTACTTC. Protein sequence: CASSLTGIYEYF. Full variable domain (outside the CDR3, taken from reference TRBV5-1 and TRBJ2-5): KAGVTQTPRYLIKTRGQQVTLSCSPISGHRSVSWYQQTPGQGLQFLFEYFSETQRNKGNFPGRFSGRQFSNSRSEMNVSTLELGDSALYLCASSLTGIYEYFGPGTRLLVL.

This chain joins TRBV5-6 and TRBJ2-1, with D hard to call. The CDR3 sequence is 13 residues long. Germline V gene data show CDR1 as SGHDT and CDR2 as YYEEEE. Deletions cut 5 bases from V and 12 bases from J, with 18 bases between. CDR3: CASRRLSIGWQFF. CDR3 in DNA: TGTGCCAGCAGACGACTGTCAATAGGCTGGCAGTTCTTC.

Comments on this clone: Its ends do not fully match the called genes, so a read error is possible. The rearrangement links TRBV30 to TRBJ2-1; 9 positions match TRBD1. The CDR3 runs 15 residues. The germline gives CDR1 GTSNPN, CDR2 SVGIG (reference sequence). As DNA, the CDR3 is TGTGCCCGGAGCGGAGACAGGGGGTCCTACAATGAGCAGTTCTTC. Translated, it gives CARSGDRGSYNEQFF.

The V and J genes are TRBV6-1 and TRBJ2-1; 8 bases map to TRBD2. The germline gives CDR1 MNHNS, CDR2 SASEGT. With 6 bases clipped from V and 3 bases from J, the junction kept 4 bases outside the gene matches. The CDR3 length is 14 residues. CDR3 DNA: TGTGCCAGCAGCGGACTAGCTGACTACAATGAGCAGTTCTTC. Translating gives CASSGLADYNEQFF.

V is TRBV5-1 and J is TRBJ1-2, with 8 nucleotides matching TRBD1. Per germline, CDR1 SGHRS and CDR2 YFSETQ. This CDR3 spans 14 amino acids. Trimming at V came to 4 bases and at J to 6 bases, leaving 8 bases not matched to a gene. CDR3: CASSPDRGRDGYTF. The DNA of the CDR3 is TGCGCCAGCAGCCCTGACAGGGGCAGGGATGGCTACACCTTC.

This clone was seen once. This chain joins TRBV10-3 and TRBJ1-1; 10 bases match TRBD1. There are 15 residues in the CDR3. Per germline, CDR1 ENHRY and CDR2 SYGVKD. The ends lost 0 bases at V and 5 bases at J; junction bases unmatched: 3. The CDR3 here is CAISESWTGGTEAFF. The CDR3 region has the DNA TGTGCCATCAGTGAGTCCTGGACAGGGGGAACTGAAGCTTTCTTT.

The gene calls are TRBV7-9 and TRBJ1-5, with D uncertain. The length of the CDR3 is 11 residues. CDR1 and CDR2 from the germline V gene are SEHNR and FQNEAQ (reference sequence). V gave up 10 bases and J gave up 11 bases, with 15 bases separating them. In nucleotides, the CDR3 is TGTGCCATCGGAAAGCTGGCGGCCCAGCATTTT. Amino acids: CAIGKLAAQHF.

The genes are TRBV30 and TRBJ2-7; 8 positions agree with TRBD1. Germline values: CDR1 GTSNPN, CDR2 SVGIG (reference sequence). Trimming removed 2 bases from V and 0 bases from J; junction bases left unmatched: 6. There are 15 residues in the CDR3. The CDR3 loop reads CAWSRGTGSSYEQYF. CDR3 nucleotides: TGTGCCTGGAGTCGCGGGACAGGTAGCTCCTACGAGCAGTACTTC. The whole variable domain, filled in from reference TRBV30 and TRBJ2-7, reads SQTIHQWPATLVQPVGSPLSLECTVEGTSNPNLYWYRQAAGRGLQLLFYSVGIGQISSEVPQNLSASRPQDRQFILSSKKLLLSDSGFYLCAWSRGTGSSYEQYFGPGTRLTVT.

The rearrangement joins TRBV4-1 to TRBJ2-3, with D unclear. Germline loops: CDR1 MGHRA, CDR2 YSYEKL. V was pared by 1 base and J by 6 bases, with 11 bases between. CDR3 length: 14 residues. The CDR3 loop is CASSQAGFWDTQYF. CDR3 bases: TGCGCCAGCAGCCAAGCGGGTTTCTGGGATACGCAGTATTTT.